The 29 T cell receptor beta chains below all came from one sample that was sequenced in a study of T cells in Graves' hyperthyroidism and ophthalmopathy. TCR beta CDR3 region amplification was performed from RNA transcripts. First-round RT-PCR of the TCR CDR3 relied on the HTBI primer set. Using its own MiXCR run on the multiplex PCR reads, TCRdb lists one record per CDR3 protein. In the table there are roughly 380,000 distinct CDR3 sequences, about a sixth of which are singletons. The sequenced sample was blood. These receptors were taken from a woman aged 40 to 50 with Graves' ophthalmopathy.

The rearrangement uses TRBV28 and TRBJ1-2; TRBD1 matches 12 bases. Germline-derived CDR1 and CDR2 are MDHEN and SYDVKM. CDR3 length equals 17 residues. V dropped 5 bases and J dropped 3; count of bases not matched to a gene: 10. CDR3 nucleotide sequence: TGTGCCAGCAGTGCCGGGACAGGGGGCGGGTTGTACTATGGCTACACCTTC. This codes for CASSAGTGGGLYYGYTF.

This clonotype occurred many times. The chain combines TRBV7-2 with TRBJ2-2; TRBD2 matches at 7 bases. J lost 7 bases, V lost 3 bases, and 5 bases had no gene match. Per the germline V gene, CDR1 is SGHTA and CDR2 is FQGNSA. This CDR3 is 14 amino acids long. CDR3 protein: CASSLAGVNGELFF. The CDR3 DNA reads TGTGCCAGCAGCTTGGCGGGAGTAAACGGGGAGCTGTTTTTT.

This CDR3 is CASSSLANKGASGYTF. For the CDR3, the DNA is TGTGCCAGCAGTTCCCTGGCCAACAAGGGGGCGAGCGGCTACACCTTC. The V and J genes are TRBV12-3 or TRBV12-4 and TRBJ1-2, with 7 bases fitting TRBD1. The CDR3 sequence is 16 residues long. V trimming: 4 bases; J trimming: 8 bases; junction bases outside the gene matches: 16.

Many counts were recorded for this clonotype. The chain has TRBV2 and TRBJ1-3; D not certain. CDR1 is SNHLY, CDR2 FYNNEI, per germline. The CDR3 sequence is 15 residues long. The germline V and J ends were trimmed by 4 bases and 0 bases, with 10 bases remaining between them. The CDR3 is CASSAVGPSGNTIYF. The CDR3, as DNA: TGTGCCAGCAGTGCCGTCGGGCCCTCTGGAAACACCATATATTTT.

This clonotype was counted ten times or more. The chain combines TRBV6-5 with TRBJ1-6; D gene uncertain. With 4 bases removed from V and 7 bases from J, the gap between germline ends came to 5 bases. The CDR3 length is 12 residues. Germline V gives CDR1 MNHEY, CDR2 SVGAGI. DNA of the CDR3: TGTGCCAGCAGTTTGAAGAATTCACCCCTCCACTTT. Encoded protein: CASSLKNSPLHF.

This clonotype was recorded many times. The chain uses TRBV11-2 and TRBJ2-7; 7 nucleotides agree with TRBD2. Germline CDR1 and CDR2: SGHAT and FQNNGV. This CDR3 region has 14 residues. V dropped 1 base and J dropped 3; count of bases not matched to a gene: 3. Written as DNA, the CDR3 is TGTGCCAGCAGCTTAGGGGGGGGACTCTACGAGCAGTACTTC. This gives the protein CASSLGGGLYEQYF.

The chain has TRBV28 and TRBJ1-2; the match to TRBD1 covers 7 bases. In germline, CDR1 is MDHEN, CDR2 SYDVKM. This CDR3 comprises 14 residues. J gave up 4 bases and V 3 bases, and 5 bases lay outside the gene matches. CDR3: CASSLIRGGYGYTF. The CDR3 DNA is TGTGCCAGCAGTTTGATCAGGGGGGGCTATGGCTACACCTTC.

Points on this clonotype: A much larger clone differs from this one at a single base, so this may be a read error. The CDR3 does not close with the conserved phenylalanine or tryptophan, likely indicating a read error. The CDR3 loop reads CASSPDPNEKLFS. The CDR3 DNA is TGTGCCAGCAGCCCCGACCCAAATGAAAAACTGTTTTCT. This rearrangement joins TRBV11-2 to TRBJ1-4, with D hard to call. This CDR3 comprises 13 residues. Per germline, CDR1 SGHAT and CDR2 FQNNGV. With 5 bases removed from V and 5 bases from J, the gap between germline ends came to 9 bases.

This chain links TRBV5-4 with TRBJ1-2; D uncertain. Trimming cost V 2 bases and J 7 bases, with 15 bases left between them. This CDR3 comprises 14 residues. Germline V CDR1 and CDR2: SGHNT, YYREEE (reference sequence). As DNA, the CDR3 is TGTGCCAGCAGCTTCTACGGCCCCAACATTGGCTACACCTTC. Its protein product is CASSFYGPNIGYTF.

This clonotype was picked up many times. The rearrangement links TRBV7-8 to TRBJ1-1; the D gene is possibly TRBD1 (5 bases). The germline V gene has CDR1 SGHVS and CDR2 FQNEAQ. This CDR3 has 18 residues. The ends were cut back, 1 base at V and 1 base at J, with 19 bases in the middle. The CDR3 DNA reads TGTGCCAGCAGCTTAGGTGAGCGGGCGGGACCAAGGAACACTGAAGCTTTCTTT. Its translation: CASSLGERAGPRNTEAFF.

The table lists this clonotype with many counts. J is TRBJ1-2 and V is TRBV29-1, with TRBD1 as a possible D gene (5 bases). The CDR3 consists of 13 residues. Germline-derived CDR1 and CDR2 are SQVTM and ANQGSEA. V lost 1 base and J lost 3, with 9 bases in between. CDR3: CSVEVRADYGYTF. CDR3 bases: TGCAGCGTTGAAGTCAGGGCGGACTATGGCTACACCTTC.

The table lists this clonotype with many counts. The rearrangement links TRBV4-3 to TRBJ1-5; TRBD1 might be the D (6 bases). CDR1 is LGHNA, CDR2 YSLEER, per germline. The V end lost 1 base, the J end lost 3 bases, and 10 bases lay between the germline ends. The CDR3 is 15 amino acids. CDR3 in DNA: TGCGCCAGCAGCCAAGTTGGGGGCAACAATCAGCCCCAGCATTTT. This sequence encodes CASSQVGGNNQPQHF.

This clonotype occurred many times. The chain employs TRBV11-2 and TRBJ2-5; TRBD2 might be the D (6 bases). The CDR3 length is 15 residues. The V gene lost 1 base and the J gene lost 5 bases, with 14 bases spanning the gap. Germline-derived CDR1 and CDR2 are SGHAT and FQNNGV. CDR3 protein: CASSLAGPGRETQYF. CDR3 in DNA: TGTGCCAGCAGCTTAGCTGGGCCGGGGAGGGAGACCCAGTACTTC.

This clonotype occurred many times. V and J are TRBV7-9 and TRBJ2-7, with 9 bases fitting TRBD1. With 4 bases clipped from V and 2 bases from J, the junction kept 6 bases outside the gene matches. Germline V CDR1 and CDR2: SEHNR, FQNEAQ (reference sequence). The CDR3 loop spans 15 amino acids. CDR3 amino acids: CASSSNRGPAYEQYF. The CDR3 DNA is TGTGCCAGCAGCTCCAACAGGGGGCCGGCCTACGAGCAGTACTTC.

This clonotype appeared many times. The V gene is TRBV7-8, the J gene TRBJ1-5; D is unresolved. The germline V and J ends were trimmed by 3 bases and 0 bases, with 12 bases remaining between them. The germline V gene encodes CDR1 SGHVS and CDR2 FQNEAQ. This CDR3 contains 16 residues. The CDR3 loop is CASSFGDGYSNQPQHF. The CDR3 bases are TGTGCCAGCAGCTTCGGCGACGGGTATAGCAATCAGCCCCAGCATTTT.

This clonotype was seen repeatedly, ten times or more. The rearrangement joins TRBV28 to TRBJ1-3; unclear D gene. Trimming cost V 3 bases and J 4 bases, with 16 bases left between them. The germline V gene has CDR1 MDHEN and CDR2 SYDVKM. The CDR3 has 16 residues. CDR3 sequence: CASSFENLRAGNTIYF. The DNA for the CDR3 is TGTGCCAGCAGTTTTGAGAACCTACGGGCGGGAAACACCATATATTTT.

J is TRBJ2-7 and V is TRBV7-9, with 8 bases matching TRBD1. Germline assignment: CDR1 SEHNR and CDR2 FQNEAQ (reference sequence). V shed 5 bases and J 5 bases; nucleotides not matched to a gene: 5. CDR3 length: 13 amino acids. The CDR3 bases are TGTGCCAGCAGCGGTCACAGGGGGGACGAGCAGTACTTC. Protein product: CASSGHRGDEQYF.

This clonotype was seen ten or more times. The rearrangement joins TRBV19 to TRBJ1-1; D remains ambiguous. This CDR3 comprises 14 residues. V lost 4 bases and J lost 3, with 12 bases in between. Germline CDR1 is LNHDA and CDR2 is SQIVND (reference sequence). The CDR3 protein is CASSSHSRDTEAFF. CDR3 bases: TGTGCCAGTAGTAGTCACTCGCGGGACACTGAAGCTTTCTTT.

This clonotype was seen many times. CDR3 sequence (DNA): TGCAGTGCTAGAGATCGTGACCTTCACTCTGGAAACACCATATATTTT. Encoded protein: CSARDRDLHSGNTIYF. The rearrangement uses TRBV20-1 and TRBJ1-3; D remains ambiguous. CDR1 and CDR2 from the germline V gene are DFQATT and SNEGSKA (reference sequence). There are 16 residues in the CDR3. V was pared by 0 bases and J by 0 bases, with 12 bases between.

There are many counts of this clonotype. The V and J genes are TRBV20-1 and TRBJ1-3; TRBD1 agrees at 7 bases. Germline V gene lookup returns CDR1 DFQATT and CDR2 SNEGSKA (reference sequence). With 6 bases clipped from V and 0 bases from J, the junction kept 5 bases outside the gene matches. The CDR3 loop spans 14 amino acids. The CDR3 is CSAAGGYSGNTIYF. CDR3 bases: TGCAGTGCCGCAGGGGGATACTCTGGAAACACCATATATTTT.

This clonotype was observed many times. V gene TRBV11-3 combines with J gene TRBJ1-1; D perhaps matches TRBD1 (5 bases). Per germline, CDR1 SGHNT and CDR2 YENEEA. The CDR3 is 14 residues long. The ends were cut back, 5 bases at V and 2 bases at J, with 12 bases in the middle. Written as DNA, the CDR3 is TGTGCCAGCAGCCCATCAAGGGACAACACTGAAGCTTTCTTT. Translation gives CASSPSRDNTEAFF.

In its sample, this clonotype was seen many times. The chain recombines TRBV6-2 or TRBV6-3 with TRBJ2-5; D remains unclear. This CDR3 comprises 14 residues. The germline V gene encodes CDR1 MNHEY and CDR2 SVGEGT. With 6 bases removed from V and 2 bases from J, the gap between germline ends came to 13 bases. CDR3 nucleotides: TGTGCCAGCAGACCGGAGCTTCGGCAAGAGACCCAGTACTTC. Its translation is CASRPELRQETQYF.

V gene TRBV19 combines with J gene TRBJ2-5; perhaps D is TRBD1 or TRBD2 (6 bases each). Trimming removed 8 bases from V and 1 base from J, with 17 bases in between. The germline V gene has CDR1 LNHDA and CDR2 SQIVND (reference sequence). This CDR3 is built from 15 residues. CDR3 in DNA: TGTGCCAGTTCTAGGGGGGTAATCAGCCAAGAGACCCAGTACTTC. This encodes CASSRGVISQETQYF.

This rearrangement joins TRBV30 to TRBJ1-1, with a tentative D call TRBD1 (5 bases). The ends were cut back, 0 bases at V and 1 base at J, with 9 bases in the middle. CDR1 is GTSNPN, CDR2 SVGIG, per germline (reference sequence). The CDR3 extends over 14 amino acids. The CDR3 protein is CAWSVRGPNTEAFF. The CDR3 bases are TGTGCCTGGAGTGTAAGGGGCCCGAACACTGAAGCTTTCTTT.

This clonotype showed up many times. CDR3 nucleotides: TGCAGTGCTAGAGATTGGGGGAGGTATGAAAGCACAGATACGCAGTATTTT. It encodes CSARDWGRYESTDTQYF. The rearrangement joins TRBV20-1 to TRBJ2-3, with TRBD2 as a possible D gene (6 bases). Germline CDR1 and CDR2: DFQATT and SNEGSKA (reference sequence). There are 17 residues in the CDR3. V was pared by 0 bases and J by 0 bases, with 16 bases between.

The chain joins TRBV28 to TRBJ2-7; 8 bases map to TRBD1. The length of the CDR3 is 16 residues. The V segment lost 4 bases and the J segment 1 base; nucleotides outside the gene matches: 9. Per the germline V gene, CDR1 is MDHEN and CDR2 is SYDVKM. The CDR3 is CASSSGTGRKSYEQYF. The CDR3 DNA reads as TGTGCCAGCAGTTCCGGGACAGGCCGTAAGTCCTACGAGCAGTACTTC.

This clonotype was observed at least ten times. V gene TRBV28 combines with J gene TRBJ1-1; a weak D match, TRBD1 (6 bases). The length of the CDR3 is 14 residues. Germline-derived CDR1 and CDR2 are MDHEN and SYDVKM. V lost 8 bases, J lost 0 bases, and 13 bases lay in between. CDR3 sequence: CASSRAGVNTEAFF. The CDR3 nucleotides are TGTGCCAGCTCAAGGGCAGGGGTGAACACTGAAGCTTTCTTT. The whole variable domain, remainder taken from reference TRBV28 and TRBJ1-1, is DVKVTQSSRYLVKRTGEKVFLECVQDMDHENMFWYRQDPGLGLRLIYFSYDVKMKEKGDIPEGYSVSREKKERFSLILESASTNQTSMYLCASSRAGVNTEAFFGQGTRLTVV.

CDR3 region: CASSFNGLAYEQYF. CDR3 coding DNA: TGTGCCAGCAGTTTTAACGGACTAGCCTACGAGCAGTACTTC. The chain has TRBV11-2 and TRBJ2-7; 7 bases match TRBD2. CDR3 length: 14 amino acids. Trimming cost V 6 bases and J 2 bases; bases outside gene matches: 7. Germline CDR1 reads SGHAT; CDR2 reads FQNNGV.

V gene TRBV6-1 combines with J gene TRBJ1-3, with D hard to call. CDR3 size: 14 residues. The germline V gene encodes CDR1 MNHNS and CDR2 SASEGT. Trimming pared 6 bases from V and 0 bases from J, leaving 9 bases between. Written as DNA, the CDR3 is TGTGCCAGCAGAGCCGGGAACTCTGGAAACACCATATATTTT. It specifies CASRAGNSGNTIYF.